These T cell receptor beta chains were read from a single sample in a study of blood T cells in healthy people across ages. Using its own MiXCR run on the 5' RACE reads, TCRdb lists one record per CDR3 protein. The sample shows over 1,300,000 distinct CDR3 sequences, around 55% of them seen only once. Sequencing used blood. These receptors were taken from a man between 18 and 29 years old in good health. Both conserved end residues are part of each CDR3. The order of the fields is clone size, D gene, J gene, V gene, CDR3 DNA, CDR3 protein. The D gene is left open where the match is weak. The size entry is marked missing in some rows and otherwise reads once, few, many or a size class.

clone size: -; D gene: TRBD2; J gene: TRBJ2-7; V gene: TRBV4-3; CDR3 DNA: TGCGCCAGCAGCCCCACTAGCGCCGCCTACGAGCAGTACTTC; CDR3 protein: CASSPTSAAYEQYF
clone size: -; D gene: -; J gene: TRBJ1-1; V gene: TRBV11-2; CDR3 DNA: TGTGCCAGCAGCCTCGCTTGGGGGGCAGGCGCTGAAGCTTTCTTT; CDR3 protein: CASSLAWGAGAEAFF
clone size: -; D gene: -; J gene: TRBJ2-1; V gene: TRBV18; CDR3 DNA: TGTGCCAGCAGTGGGAACGGGAATTCGAATGAGCAGTTCTTC; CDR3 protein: CASSGNGNSNEQFF
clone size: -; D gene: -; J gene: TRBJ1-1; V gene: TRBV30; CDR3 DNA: TGTGCCTGGAGTGGAGAGGGTTTTGGTGAAGCTTTCTTT; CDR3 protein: CAWSGEGFGEAFF
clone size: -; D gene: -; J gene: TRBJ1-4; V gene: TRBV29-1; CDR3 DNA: TGCAGCGTTGGGGGGTCTTCGGAACTGTTTTTT; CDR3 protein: CSVGGSSELFF
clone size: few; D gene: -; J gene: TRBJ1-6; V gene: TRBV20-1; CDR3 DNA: TGCAGTGCTCGCTTCCCGGGTTCCTTGGGGTATTCACCCCTCCACTTT; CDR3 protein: CSARFPGSLGYSPLHF
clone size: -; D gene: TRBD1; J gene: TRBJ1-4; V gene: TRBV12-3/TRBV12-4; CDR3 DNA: TGTGCCAGCAGCTTGCTGGACAGGGCCAATGAAAAACTGTTTTTT; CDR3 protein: CASSLLDRANEKLFF
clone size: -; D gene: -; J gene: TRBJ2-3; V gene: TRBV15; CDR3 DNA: TGTGCCACCAGCGCCCGAAGAACAGATACGCAGTATTTT; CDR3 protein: CATSARRTDTQYF
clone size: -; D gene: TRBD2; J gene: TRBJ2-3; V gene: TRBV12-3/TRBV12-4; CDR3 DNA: TGTGCCAGCAGTTTAGCCCGGCGGGGGGCCACAGATACGCAGTATTTT; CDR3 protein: CASSLARRGATDTQYF
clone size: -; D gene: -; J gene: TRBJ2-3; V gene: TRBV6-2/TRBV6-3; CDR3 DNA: TGTGCCAGCAGTGGAGGGGAAGTCGGCCTACGGGTGGGTACGCAGTATTTT; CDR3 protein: CASSGGEVGLRVGTQYF
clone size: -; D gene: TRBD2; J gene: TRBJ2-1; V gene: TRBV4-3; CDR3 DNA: TGCGCCAGCAGCCAAGATGTTGGGACTAGCGGGGGGGATGAGCAGTTCTTC; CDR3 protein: CASSQDVGTSGGDEQFF
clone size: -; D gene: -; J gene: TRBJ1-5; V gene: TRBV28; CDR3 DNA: TGTGCCAGCAGTTTAACGGACGGTAGACATAGCAATCAGCCCCAGCATTTT; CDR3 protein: CASSLTDGRHSNQPQHF
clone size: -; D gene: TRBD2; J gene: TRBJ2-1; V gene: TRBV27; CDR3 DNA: TGTGCCAGCAGTCGTTTTAGCGGGGGGGTTTACAATGAGCAGTTCTTC; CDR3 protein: CASSRFSGGVYNEQFF
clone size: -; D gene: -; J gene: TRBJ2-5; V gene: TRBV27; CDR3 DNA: TGTGCCAGCAGTTCCGGCGCGAGGCTTGGGGGGGAGACCCAGTACTTC; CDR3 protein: CASSSGARLGGETQYF
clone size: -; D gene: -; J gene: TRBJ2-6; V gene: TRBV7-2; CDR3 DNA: TGTGCCAGCATCGAGAGAGGACAGTCGAACCGGGCTGGGGCCAACGTCCTGACTTTC; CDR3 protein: CASIERGQSNRAGANVLTF
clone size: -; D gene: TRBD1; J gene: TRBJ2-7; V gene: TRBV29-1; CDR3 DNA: TGCAGCGTTGTCGGGACAGGGGATCGCGAGCAGTACTTC; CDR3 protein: CSVVGTGDREQYF
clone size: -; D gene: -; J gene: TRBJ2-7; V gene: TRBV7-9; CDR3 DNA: TGTGCCAGCAGCGGAATCACCTCCTACGAGCAGTACTTC; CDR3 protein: CASSGITSYEQYF
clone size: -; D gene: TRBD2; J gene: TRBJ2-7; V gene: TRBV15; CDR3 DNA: TGTGCCACCAGCCCTGACGGACTAGCCTACGAGCAGTACTTC; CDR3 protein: CATSPDGLAYEQYF
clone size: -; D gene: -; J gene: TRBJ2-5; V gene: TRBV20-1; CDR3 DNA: TGCAGTGCTAGACCTCTTCAAACCCCCCTAGAGACCCAGTACTTC; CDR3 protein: CSARPLQTPLETQYF
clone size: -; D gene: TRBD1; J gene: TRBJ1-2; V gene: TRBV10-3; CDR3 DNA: TGTGCCATCAGTGAGGTTCGGGACAGCACCTATGGCTACACCTTC; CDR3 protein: CAISEVRDSTYGYTF
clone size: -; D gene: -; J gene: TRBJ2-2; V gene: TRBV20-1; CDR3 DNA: TGCAGTGCCATGCTTACTGGGGAGCTGTTTTTT; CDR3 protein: CSAMLTGELFF
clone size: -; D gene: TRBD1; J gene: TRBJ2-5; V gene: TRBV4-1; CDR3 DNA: TGCGCCAGCAGCCACCCTCGGCAGGGGGACATCCAAGAGACCCAGTACTTC; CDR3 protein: CASSHPRQGDIQETQYF
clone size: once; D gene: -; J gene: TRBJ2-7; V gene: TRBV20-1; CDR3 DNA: TGCAGTGCTAGAGATTCAGGAGGACAGTCCTACGAGCAGTACTTC; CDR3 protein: CSARDSGGQSYEQYF
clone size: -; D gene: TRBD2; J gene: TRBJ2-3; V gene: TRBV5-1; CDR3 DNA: TGCGCCAGCGAGGGGCGGGGGGATGCTACGCAGTATTTT; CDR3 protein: CASEGRGDATQYF
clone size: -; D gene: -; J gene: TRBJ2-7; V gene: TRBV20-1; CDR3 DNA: TGCAGTGCCACACAGAGAACTAATACCTACGAGCAGTACTTC; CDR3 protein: CSATQRTNTYEQYF
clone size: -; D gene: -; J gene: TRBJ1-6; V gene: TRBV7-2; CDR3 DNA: TGTGCCAGCAGCTTAGCCGTAAGGTTTAATTCACCCCTCCACTTT; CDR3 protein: CASSLAVRFNSPLHF
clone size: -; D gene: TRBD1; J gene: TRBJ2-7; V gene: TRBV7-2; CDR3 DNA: TGTGCCAGCAGCTTAGGGGACAGGGGCCCCCTCGAGCAGTACTTC; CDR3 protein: CASSLGDRGPLEQYF
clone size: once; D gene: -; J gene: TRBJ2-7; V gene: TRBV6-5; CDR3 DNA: TGTGCCAGCAGTTACGGAGGGTATCACTCCTACGAGCAGTACTTC; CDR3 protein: CASSYGGYHSYEQYF
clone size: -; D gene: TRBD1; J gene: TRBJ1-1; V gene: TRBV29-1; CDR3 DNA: TGCAGCGGCCAGACAGGGGGCAACACTGAAGCTTTCTTT; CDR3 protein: CSGQTGGNTEAFF
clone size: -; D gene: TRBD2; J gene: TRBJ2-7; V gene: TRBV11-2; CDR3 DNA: TGTGCCAGCAGCTTTAACCTAGCGGGGGACGAGCAGTACTTC; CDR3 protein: CASSFNLAGDEQYF
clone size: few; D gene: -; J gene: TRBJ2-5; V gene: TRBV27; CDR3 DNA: TGTGCCAGCGGACTTACCACAGCGCCAGAGACCCAGTACTTC; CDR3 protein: CASGLTTAPETQYF
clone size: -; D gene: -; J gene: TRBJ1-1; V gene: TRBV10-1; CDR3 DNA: TGCGCCAGCAGTGAGCTTACTTTGGGAGGGGACACTGAAGCTTTCTTT; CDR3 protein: CASSELTLGGDTEAFF
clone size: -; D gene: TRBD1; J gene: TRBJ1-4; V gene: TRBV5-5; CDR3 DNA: TGTGCCAGCAGCTTAGAGGGACAGAAGAATGAAAAACTGTTTTTT; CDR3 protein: CASSLEGQKNEKLFF
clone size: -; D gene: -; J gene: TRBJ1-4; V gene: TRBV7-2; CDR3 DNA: TGTGCCAGCAGCCTCGACGAAGGGGAACTGTTTTTT; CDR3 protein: CASSLDEGELFF
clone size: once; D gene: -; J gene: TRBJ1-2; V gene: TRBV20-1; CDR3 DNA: TGCAGTGCTAGAGATAGAGAGGCTTACTATGGCTACACCTTC; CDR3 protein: CSARDREAYYGYTF
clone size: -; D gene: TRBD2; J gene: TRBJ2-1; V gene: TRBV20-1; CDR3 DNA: TGCAGTGCGGGGGGACTAGCGGGGTACAATGAGCAGTTCTTC; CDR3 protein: CSAGGLAGYNEQFF
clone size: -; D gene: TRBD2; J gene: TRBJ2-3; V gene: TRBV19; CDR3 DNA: TGTGCCAGTAGTATAGATCGCTCTAGCGGGAGGGAAGATACGCAGTATTTT; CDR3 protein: CASSIDRSSGREDTQYF
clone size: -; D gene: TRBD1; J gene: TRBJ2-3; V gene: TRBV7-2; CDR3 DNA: TGTGCCAGCAGCCCAGGGGGTAATGGTGTAGATACGCAGTATTTT; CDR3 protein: CASSPGGNGVDTQYF